The clone carrying this T cell receptor beta chain showed up many times. The sample's time point: after trial treatment. Noted treatment: LDRT plus nivolumab, ipilimumab, low-dose cyclophosphamide and aspirin (RACIN trial). Nivolumab, ipilimumab, aspirin, low-dose cyclophosphamide and low-dose radiotherapy were given to donors. Each patient who was eligible had an advanced solid tumor with no tumor-infiltrating lymphocytes. Germline V lookup: CDR1 MDHEN, CDR2 SYDVKM. The CDR3 has 13 amino acids. V was trimmed by 9 bases and J by 0 bases, leaving 12 bases between them. These data are taken from a study of low-dose radiotherapy and immunotherapy resistance in tumors. Across the study: Patients of Cohort 1 had 0.5 Gy fractions every 2 weeks, which summed to 6.5 Gy.

Both TCRalpha and TCRbeta chains were reverse transcribed with V-gene-specific primers. Using a constant-region primer together with a V-primer adapter, TCRs were subjected to about 18 PCR cycles of amplification. Through in vitro transcription, the mRNA that had been isolated was amplified. TCRdb re-analysed the reads in MiXCR, keeping a single row per CDR3 protein. The data hold some 100,000 distinct CDR3 sequences, with about a fifth observed a single time. The source of this sequence is a male donor with prostate cancer. This material consisted of PBMCs, taken after low-dose radiotherapy plus immunotherapy. The chain links TRBV28 to TRBJ2-7, with no clear D. In DNA, the CDR3 is TGTGCCAGTGCCCCGGGTATCTCCTACGAGCAGTACTTC. Residues: CASAPGISYEQYF.